The 28 T cell receptor beta chains below come from one sample, sequenced in a study of cytomegalovirus exposure and HLA in healthy donors. PCR primers comprised 60 Vbeta and 13 Jbeta primers. The method was immunoSEQ multiplex PCR; TCRdb's version includes in-frame clones alone and lacks a portion of them. The repertoire has some 110,000 clones, about three quarters of them found once; the top ten carry roughly 0.79%. The material sequenced was PBMCs. The receptors originated from a boy aged 5-17 years in good health and CMV-seronegative.

The chain links TRBV10-2 to TRBJ1-2, with no clear D. Per germline, CDR1 WSHSY and CDR2 SAAADI. With 5 bases removed from V and 3 bases from J, the gap between germline ends came to 16 bases. The CDR3 consists of 15 residues. The CDR3 reads CASSSDGDLDYGYTF. The CDR3, as DNA: TGCGCCAGCAGTTCAGACGGAGACCTTGACTATGGCTACACCTTC.

The chain links TRBV29-1 to TRBJ2-5, with TRBD2 matching over 9 bases. The CDR3 sequence is 14 residues long. The V and J ends lost 6 bases and 5 bases, in that order; junction bases with no gene match: 10. The V gene's germline CDR1 is SQVTM and CDR2 ANQGSEA. In nucleotides, the CDR3 is TGCAGCGTCCATAGCGGGGGAGGTTGGGAGACCCAGTACTTC. Amino acid sequence: CSVHSGGGWETQYF.

This clone showed up just once. The chain couples TRBV4-1 to TRBJ2-3; tentative D call: TRBD2 (6 bases). This CDR3 contains 16 residues. V lost 4 bases and J 0 bases, leaving 14 bases between the germline ends. Germline V gene sequence: CDR1 MGHRA, CDR2 YSYEKL. The CDR3 sequence is CASSRQSGLSTDTQYF. DNA for the CDR3: TGCGCCAGCAGCCGCCAGAGCGGGCTTAGCACAGATACGCAGTATTTT.

The chain links TRBV30 to TRBJ2-7; a possible D gene is TRBD2 (6 bases). Germline V gives CDR1 GTSNPN, CDR2 SVGIG (reference sequence). The CDR3 loop spans 15 amino acids. V lost 4 bases to trimming and J lost 1 base, with 17 bases between them. For the CDR3, the DNA is TGTGCCTGGACCTTGGAGGGTAGCAGGTCCTACGAGCAGTACTTC. This translates into CAWTLEGSRSYEQYF. Full variable domain (outside the CDR3, taken from reference TRBV30 and TRBJ2-7): SQTIHQWPATLVQPVGSPLSLECTVEGTSNPNLYWYRQAAGRGLQLLFYSVGIGQISSEVPQNLSASRPQDRQFILSSKKLLLSDSGFYLCAWTLEGSRSYEQYFGPGTRLTVT.

The chain uses TRBV5-6 and TRBJ1-5, with TRBD1 matching over 9 bases. This CDR3 region has 15 residues. V lost 3 bases to trimming and J lost 6 bases; unmatched junction nucleotides: 7. Germline V CDR1 and CDR2: SGHDT, YYEEEE. CDR3: CASSYRDREVQPQHF. DNA for the CDR3: TGTGCCAGCAGCTACCGGGACAGGGAGGTTCAGCCCCAGCATTTT.

The V gene is TRBV27, the J gene TRBJ2-1; TRBD2 aligns across 7 bases. V trimming: 7 bases; J trimming: 0 bases; junction bases outside the gene matches: 6. This CDR3 comprises 15 residues. The V gene's germline CDR1 is MNHEY and CDR2 SMNVEV (reference sequence). The CDR3 coding sequence is TGTGCCAGCACCGGGGAGGGAAGCTCCTACAATGAGCAGTTCTTC. Encoded protein: CASTGEGSSYNEQFF.

The chain carries TRBV2 and TRBJ1-2; tentatively, D is TRBD1 (5 bases). This CDR3 has 13 amino acids. Per germline, CDR1 SNHLY and CDR2 FYNNEI. The V end lost 2 bases, the J end lost 8 bases, and 12 bases lay between the germline ends. CDR3 nucleotides: TGTGCCAGCAGTGAAAGTGGGGGGTCGGGCTACACCTTC. This gives the protein CASSESGGSGYTF.

This clone was counted a single time. This chain uses TRBV7-8 with TRBJ2-5; D remains unclear. V was cut by 4 bases and J by 5 bases, with 5 bases left in between. The CDR3 runs to 11 residues. Germline CDR1 and CDR2: SGHVS and FQNEAQ. In DNA form, the CDR3 reads TGTGCCAGCAGCTACGAGGAGACCCAGTACTTC. It translates to CASSYEETQYF.

The chain couples TRBV5-4 to TRBJ1-1; perhaps TRBD1 as D (6 bases). Germline lookup yields CDR1 SGHNT and CDR2 YYREEE (reference sequence). The V end lost 4 bases, the J end lost 1 base, and 17 bases lay between the germline ends. This CDR3 has 16 amino acids. The CDR3 here is CASSPGGGGWNTEAFF. The CDR3 DNA is TGTGCCAGCAGCCCGGGGGGAGGGGGATGGAACACTGAAGCTTTCTTT.

V usage is TRBV25-1 and J usage is TRBJ1-5, with 7 bases that match TRBD1. The germline V gene has CDR1 MGHDK and CDR2 SYGVNS. This CDR3 has 14 amino acids. Germline trimming cut 2 bases from V and 5 bases from J; bases unmatched to any gene: 3. This CDR3 is CASSEGDSDQPQHF. The CDR3 DNA follows: TGTGCCAGCAGTGAAGGGGACAGTGATCAGCCCCAGCATTTT.

V is TRBV27 and J is TRBJ1-2; 7 bases are shared with TRBD1. Trimming took 2 bases from V and 8 from J; bases not matched to a gene: 2. The CDR3 totals 12 residues. CDR1 is MNHEY and CDR2 is SMNVEV in the germline V gene (reference sequence). The CDR3: CASSLEGAGYTF. DNA for the CDR3: TGTGCCAGCAGTTTAGAGGGGGCCGGCTACACCTTC.

CDR3 DNA sequence: TGTGCCAGCAGCCCGGACAGGGCAGAGACCCAGTACTTC. The encoded protein is CASSPDRAETQYF. The chain couples TRBV7-6 to TRBJ2-5; TRBD1 aligns across 8 bases. The CDR3 is 13 amino acids. CDR1 is SGHVS, CDR2 FNYEAQ, per germline. Trimming cost V 5 bases and J 4 bases; bases outside gene matches: 3.

V and J are TRBV5-6 and TRBJ2-5; D might be TRBD2 (6 bases). Trimming left V 2 bases short and J 2 bases short, with 19 bases between. There are 17 residues in the CDR3. The germline V gene encodes CDR1 SGHDT and CDR2 YYEEEE. CDR3: CASSFPPLAGFQETQYF. CDR3 sequence (DNA): TGTGCCAGCAGCTTTCCTCCCTTGGCGGGGTTTCAAGAGACCCAGTACTTC.

The chain is built from TRBV9 and TRBJ2-2, with D tentatively TRBD1 (7 bases). This CDR3 is 12 amino acids long. V lost 4 bases, J lost 8 bases, and 9 bases lay in between. Germline loops: CDR1 SGDLS, CDR2 YYNGEE. CDR3 DNA: TGTGCCAGCAGCCAGGGGGGAGGGGAGCTGTTTTTT. Its protein product is CASSQGGGELFF. The full variable domain, in which reference TRBV9 and TRBJ2-2 provide the parts outside the CDR3, is DSGVTQTPKHLITATGQRVTLRCSPRSGDLSVYWYQQSLDQGLQFLIQYYNGEERAKGNILERFSAQQFPDLHSELNLSSLELGDSALYFCASSQGGGELFFGEGSRLTVL.

This clone turned up a few times. This rearrangement joins TRBV30 to TRBJ1-1, with D perhaps TRBD1 (6 bases). CDR1 is GTSNPN, CDR2 SVGIG, per germline (reference sequence). The ends were cut back, 5 bases at V and 6 bases at J, with 13 bases in the middle. The CDR3 runs 12 residues. The CDR3 DNA follows: TGTGCCTGGGGTATTGGGGGCCCTGAAGCTTTCTTT. This codes for CAWGIGGPEAFF.

The gene calls are TRBV27 and TRBJ2-2; D perhaps matches TRBD1 (6 bases). Per germline, CDR1 MNHEY and CDR2 SMNVEV (reference sequence). CDR3 length: 14 residues. Trimming shortened V by 4 bases and J by 6 bases, and 12 bases separated the two germline ends. CDR3 in amino acids: CASSSWGPSGELFF. CDR3 coding DNA: TGTGCCAGCAGTTCCTGGGGGCCTTCCGGGGAGCTGTTTTTT.

This clone was counted only a few times. This chain connects TRBV28 to TRBJ2-5, with D perhaps TRBD1 (6 bases). The CDR3 is 13 amino acids. Germline-derived CDR1 and CDR2 are MDHEN and SYDVKM. Trimming shortened V by 6 bases and J by 1 base, and 9 bases separated the two germline ends. CDR3 protein: CASRLDSQETQYF. The CDR3 DNA reads as TGTGCCAGCAGATTGGACAGCCAAGAGACCCAGTACTTC.

This chain joins TRBV5-4 and TRBJ2-7; no clear D. V was cut by 0 bases and J by 10 bases, with 14 bases left in between. Per the germline V gene, CDR1 is SGHNT and CDR2 is YYREEE (reference sequence). The CDR3 runs 13 residues. The CDR3 sequence is CASSLAPSEAQYF. The CDR3 region has the DNA TGTGCCAGCAGCTTGGCCCCCTCAGAGGCTCAGTACTTC.

The J gene is TRBJ2-7, the V gene TRBV5-6, with D unresolved. The germline V and J ends were trimmed by 3 bases and 3 bases, with 7 bases remaining between them. Germline assignment: CDR1 SGHDT and CDR2 YYEEEE. The CDR3 length is 12 residues. The DNA for the CDR3 is TGTGCCAGCAGCTCGACACACTACGAGCAGTACTTC. Translated: CASSSTHYEQYF.

The chain is built from TRBV7-3 and TRBJ2-2; no definite D call. CDR1 is SGHTA and CDR2 is FQGTGA in the germline V gene. V was pared by 2 bases and J by 4 bases, with 14 bases between. This CDR3 has 16 amino acids. CDR3 residues: CASSLLSLFPTGELFF. In nucleotides, the CDR3 is TGTGCCAGCAGCTTATTATCTCTATTCCCCACCGGGGAGCTGTTTTTT.

The chain combines TRBV28 with TRBJ1-3; TRBD1 is a possible D gene (6 bases). Looked up from germline, CDR1 is MDHEN and CDR2 is SYDVKM. Trimming removed 5 bases from V and 14 bases from J, with 16 bases in between. The CDR3 sequence is 12 residues long. The CDR3 DNA is TGTGCCAGCAGTCAAAGGGGGACGGACTTATATTTT. It yields the protein CASSQRGTDLYF.

A remark on this clone: One junction end does not reproduce the germline sequence, and a read error may be involved. This chain's CDR3 is CASSPGTGSSRFAF. The CDR3 coding sequence is TGTGCCAGCAGCCCTGGGACAGGGTCAAGCCGTTTCGCCTTC. The chain carries TRBV11-2 and TRBJ1-2, with 9 bases identical to TRBD1. The CDR3 spans 14 residues. The germline gives CDR1 SGHAT, CDR2 FQNNGV.

J is TRBJ1-5 and V is TRBV6-6; possibly TRBD1 for D (6 bases). The CDR3 runs to 15 residues. Germline V lookup: CDR1 MNHNY, CDR2 SVGAGI (reference sequence). V was trimmed by 6 bases and J by 6 bases, leaving 18 bases between them. CDR3 residues: CASSLTGIVRQPQHF. The CDR3 DNA reads TGTGCCAGCAGCCTAACAGGGATCGTACGTCAGCCCCAGCATTTT.

This rearrangement joins TRBV13 to TRBJ1-1, with 12 bases that match TRBD1. The CDR3 sequence is 15 residues long. V shed 5 bases and J 5 bases; nucleotides not matched to a gene: 6. Germline loops: CDR1 PRHDT, CDR2 FYEKMQ (reference sequence). As DNA, the CDR3 is TGTGCCAGCAGCCTTGGGACAGGGGGCTCGACTGAAGCTTTCTTT. Amino acids: CASSLGTGGSTEAFF.

With respect to this clone: Other DNA sequences in the same sample also yield this CDR3. The CDR3 DNA reads TGTGCCAGCAGTGGAGGAACAGGGGGCAATCAGCCCCAGCATTTT. Translating gives CASSGGTGGNQPQHF. The rearrangement joins TRBV6-1 to TRBJ1-5; 7 positions agree with TRBD1. The V segment lost 4 bases and the J segment 2 bases; nucleotides outside the gene matches: 5. The CDR3 extends over 15 amino acids. Germline CDR1 and CDR2: MNHNS and SASEGT.

The J gene is TRBJ1-1, the V gene TRBV7-9, with no clear D. V gave up 4 bases and J gave up 2 bases, with 2 bases separating them. The germline gives CDR1 SEHNR, CDR2 FQNEAQ (reference sequence). The CDR3 is 11 amino acids. CDR3 amino acids: CASSSNTEAFF. CDR3 nucleotide sequence: TGTGCCAGCAGCTCAAACACTGAAGCTTTCTTT.

This chain joins TRBV5-1 and TRBJ2-3; 11 bases align to TRBD2. Germline CDR1 and CDR2: SGHRS and YFSETQ. The trim removed 3 bases at V and 4 bases at J, leaving 7 bases unmatched. The CDR3 sequence is 16 residues long. The CDR3 coding sequence is TGCGCCAGCAGCTCCCTAGCGGGGGGCAATTCAGATACGCAGTATTTT. Translation gives CASSSLAGGNSDTQYF.

This chain uses TRBV29-1 with TRBJ1-1; 9 nucleotides line up with TRBD1. The ends lost 6 bases at V and 5 bases at J; junction bases unmatched: 10. This CDR3 is 14 amino acids long. The germline V gene has CDR1 SQVTM and CDR2 ANQGSEA. CDR3 protein: CSVAGTGSGTEAFF. The DNA for the CDR3 is TGCAGCGTCGCCGGGACAGGGAGTGGAACTGAAGCTTTCTTT.